A selection of T cell receptor beta chains follows, all from one sample in a study of T cell repertoires in aging, cancer and after chemotherapy. Each CDR3 protein is one row after TCRdb ran MiXCR on the multiplex PCR reads. The sample has about 3,000 distinct CDR3 sequences; about 24% are singletons. The material sequenced was blood. All receptors come from a human donor with a solid tumor. CDR3s include the opening cysteine and the closing phenylalanine or tryptophan. D genes are given only for firm matches. Only some rows state a clone size, as once, few, many or a class for expanded clones.

d_gene | j_gene | abundance | v_gene | CDR3aa | CDR3nt
TRBD1 | TRBJ1-3 | few | TRBV6-5 | CAEGARRGPSGNTIYF | TGTGCCGAGGGGGCCCGTAGGGGCCCCTCTGGAAACACCATATATTTT
- | TRBJ1-2 | medium-sized | TRBV10-3 | CAIRPPTGGGTGYTF | TGTGCCATCAGGCCCCCCACCGGGGGGGGTACGGGCTACACCTTC
- | TRBJ2-1 | medium-sized | TRBV6-4 | CASPREDSNEQFF | TGTGCCTCCCCTAGGGAAGACTCGAATGAGCAGTTCTTC
TRBD2 | TRBJ2-5 | medium-sized | TRBV5-4 | CASSLAWTSGLQETQYF | TGTGCCAGCAGCTTGGCGTGGACTAGCGGGCTCCAAGAGACCCAGTACTTC
- | TRBJ2-7 | - | TRBV10-3 | CASSRPDRRVVEQYF | TGCGCCAGCAGCAGGCCGGACAGAAGGGTAGTCGAGCAGTACTTC
TRBD1 | TRBJ2-3 | large | TRBV19 | CASSDRGTDTQYF | TGTGCCAGTTCGGACAGGGGCACAGATACGCAGTATTTT
- | TRBJ2-7 | medium-sized | TRBV6-1 | CASFWGSAASYEQYF | TGTGCCAGCTTTTGGGGTTCCGCAGCCTCCTACGAGCAGTACTTC
- | TRBJ1-6 | once | TRBV2 | CASSEARQLLNNSPLHF | TGTGCCAGCAGTGAAGCGCGCCAGCTTCTCAATAATTCACCCCTCCACTTT
- | TRBJ1-4 | - | TRBV28 | CASTQGGAMEKLFF | TGTGCCAGCACACAAGGAGGGGCGATGGAAAAACTGTTTTTT
- | TRBJ1-2 | medium-sized | TRBV29-1 | CSVGETAYGYTF | TGCAGCGTTGGGGAGACAGCCTATGGCTACACCTTC
TRBD1 | TRBJ2-7 | medium-sized | TRBV5-4 | CASSAPGQGLYEQYF | TGTGCCAGCAGCGCTCCGGGACAGGGATTGTACGAGCAGTACTTC
- | TRBJ2-3 | medium-sized | TRBV27 | CASSLRRNTDTQYF | TGTGCCAGCAGTTTACGGCGGAACACAGATACGCAGTATTTT
TRBD2 | TRBJ2-3 | - | TRBV20-1 | CSARGLAGPDTQYF | TGCAGTGCTAGAGGCCTAGCGGGGCCAGATACGCAGTATTTT
- | TRBJ1-1 | medium-sized | TRBV30 | CAWSKRNTEAFF | TGTGCCTGGAGTAAGCGGAACACTGAAGCTTTCTTT
- | TRBJ2-7 | few | TRBV5-1 | CASSLNLGEEQYF | TGCGCCAGCAGCTTGAACCTCGGGGAAGAGCAGTACTTC
TRBD2 | TRBJ2-1 | - | TRBV27 | CASSTTSGSTGNEQFF | TGTGCCAGCAGCACCACTAGCGGGAGCACCGGCAATGAGCAGTTCTTC
- | TRBJ2-1 | medium-sized | TRBV5-6 | CASTLWGWDFYNEQFF | TGTGCCAGCACCTTGTGGGGGTGGGACTTCTACAATGAGCAGTTCTTC
TRBD1 | TRBJ2-1 | - | TRBV6-9 | CATTGQGANEQFF | TGTGCCACGACGGGACAGGGGGCAAATGAGCAGTTCTTC
- | TRBJ2-3 | few | TRBV5-1 | CASGIAEISTDTQYF | TGCGCCAGCGGGATAGCGGAAATCAGCACAGATACGCAGTATTTT
- | TRBJ2-5 | few | TRBV19 | CASSRGVGWEAQYF | TGTGCCAGTAGTAGGGGGGTCGGATGGGAGGCCCAGTACTTC
TRBD1 | TRBJ2-1 | few | TRBV10-1 | CASSEARPGQGLNEQFF | TGCGCCAGCAGTGAGGCTAGACCGGGACAGGGCCTCAATGAGCAGTTCTTC
TRBD1 | TRBJ2-7 | medium-sized | TRBV12-3/TRBV12-4 | CASTRRDSYSYEQYF | TGTGCCAGCACCCGTCGGGACAGCTACTCCTACGAGCAGTACTTC